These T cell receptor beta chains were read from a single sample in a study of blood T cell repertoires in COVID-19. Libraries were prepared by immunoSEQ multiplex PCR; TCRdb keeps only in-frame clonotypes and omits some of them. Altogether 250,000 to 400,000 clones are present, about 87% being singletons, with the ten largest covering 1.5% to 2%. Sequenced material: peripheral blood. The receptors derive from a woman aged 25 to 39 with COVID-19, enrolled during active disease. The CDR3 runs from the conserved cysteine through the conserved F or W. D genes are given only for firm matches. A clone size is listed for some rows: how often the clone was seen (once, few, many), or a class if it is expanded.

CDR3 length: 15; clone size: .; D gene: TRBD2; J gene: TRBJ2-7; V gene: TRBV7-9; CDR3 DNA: TGTGCCAGCAGCTTAACCGGGACTAGAGGTGGCGAGCAGTACTTC; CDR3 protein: CASSLTGTRGGEQYF
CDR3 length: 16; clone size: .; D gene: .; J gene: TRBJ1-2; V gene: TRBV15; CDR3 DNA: TGTGCCACCAGCGGAACTACAGGGTTGGCTAACTATGGCTACACCTTC; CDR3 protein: CATSGTTGLANYGYTF
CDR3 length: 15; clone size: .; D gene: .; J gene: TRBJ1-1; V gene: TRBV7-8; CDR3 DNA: TGTGCCAGCAGCATCACGGGACTTTTGAACACTGAAGCTTTCTTT; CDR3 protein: CASSITGLLNTEAFF
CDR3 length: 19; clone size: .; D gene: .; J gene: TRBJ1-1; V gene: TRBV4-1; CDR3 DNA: TGCGCCAGCAGCCAAGAGGAGGATTCAAGGGTATACATGAACACTGAAGCTTTCTTT; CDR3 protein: CASSQEEDSRVYMNTEAFF
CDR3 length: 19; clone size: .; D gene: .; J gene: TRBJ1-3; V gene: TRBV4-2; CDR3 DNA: TGTGCCAGCAGCCAATACGGACTTGGATCACCCTTGTCTGGAAACACCATATATTTT; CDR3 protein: CASSQYGLGSPLSGNTIYF
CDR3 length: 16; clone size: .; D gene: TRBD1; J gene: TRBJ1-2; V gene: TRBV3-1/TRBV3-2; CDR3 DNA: TGTGCCAGCAGCCCTCACGGGGACAGGGTGGACTATGGCTACACCTTC; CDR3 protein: CASSPHGDRVDYGYTF
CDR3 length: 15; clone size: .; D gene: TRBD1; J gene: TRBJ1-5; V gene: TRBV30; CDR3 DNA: TGTGCCTGGAGTGGTCGGGACAGGGTTTCTCAGCCCCAGCATTTT; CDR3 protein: CAWSGRDRVSQPQHF
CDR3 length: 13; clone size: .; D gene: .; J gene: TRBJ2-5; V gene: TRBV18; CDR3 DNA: TGTGCCAGCTCACCCTTGCCTAAAGAGACCCAGTACTTC; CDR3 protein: CASSPLPKETQYF
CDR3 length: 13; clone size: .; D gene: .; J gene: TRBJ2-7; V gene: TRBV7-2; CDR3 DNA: TGTGCCAGCAGCTTAATGGTGAGCCACGAGCAGTACTTC; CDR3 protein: CASSLMVSHEQYF
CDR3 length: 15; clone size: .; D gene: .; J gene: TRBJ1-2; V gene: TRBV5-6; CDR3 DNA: TGTGCCAGCAGCTCATCAGGGGACGACCGCTATGGCTACACCTTC; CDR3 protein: CASSSSGDDRYGYTF
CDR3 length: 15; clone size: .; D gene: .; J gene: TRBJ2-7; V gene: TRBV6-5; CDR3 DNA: TGTGCCAGCAGTTACTCGTCCAGGGGTAGGGACGAGCAGTACTTC; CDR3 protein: CASSYSSRGRDEQYF
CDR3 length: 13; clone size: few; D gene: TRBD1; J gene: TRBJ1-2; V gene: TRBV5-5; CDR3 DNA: TGTGCCAGCAGCTTTCAGGGGGCGGATGGCTACACCTTC; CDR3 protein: CASSFQGADGYTF
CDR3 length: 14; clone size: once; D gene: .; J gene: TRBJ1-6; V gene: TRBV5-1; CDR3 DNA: TGCGCCAGCAGCCCTAGGAGGGAGAATTCACCCCTCCACTTT; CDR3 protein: CASSPRRENSPLHF
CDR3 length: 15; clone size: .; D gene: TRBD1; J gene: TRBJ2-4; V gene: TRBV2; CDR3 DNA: TGTGCCAGCAGGGCGGACAGGGTAGCCAAAAACATTCAGTACTTC; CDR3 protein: CASRADRVAKNIQYF
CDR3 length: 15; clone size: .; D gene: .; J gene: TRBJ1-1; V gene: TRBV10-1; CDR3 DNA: TGCGCCAGCAGTGAGTCCGCAGGGCAGAGAACTGAAGCTTTCTTT; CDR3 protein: CASSESAGQRTEAFF
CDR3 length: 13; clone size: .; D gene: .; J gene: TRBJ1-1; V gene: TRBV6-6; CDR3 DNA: TGTGCCAGCAGCGTCAGGGAGAACACTGAAGCTTTCTTT; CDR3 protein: CASSVRENTEAFF
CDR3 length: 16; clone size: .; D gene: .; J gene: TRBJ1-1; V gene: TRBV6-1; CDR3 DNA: TGTACCAGCAGTGGGGCAGCAATAGTAATGAACACTGAAGCTTTCTTT; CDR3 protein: CTSSGAAIVMNTEAFF
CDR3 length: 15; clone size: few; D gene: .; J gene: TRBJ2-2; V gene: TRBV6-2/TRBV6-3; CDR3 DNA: TGTGCCAGCAGTTACTCGAGAGGGAACACCGGGGAGCTGTTTTTT; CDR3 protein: CASSYSRGNTGELFF
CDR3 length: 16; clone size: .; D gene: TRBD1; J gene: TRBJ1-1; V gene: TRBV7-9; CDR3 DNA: TGTGCCAGCAGCTTGGGGGACAGGCGATTGAACACTGAAGCTTTCTTT; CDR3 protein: CASSLGDRRLNTEAFF
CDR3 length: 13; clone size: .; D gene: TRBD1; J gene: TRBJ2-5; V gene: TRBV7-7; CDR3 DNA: TGTGCTAGCGCCGCCGACAGGGGAGAGACCCAGTACTTC; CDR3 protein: CASAADRGETQYF
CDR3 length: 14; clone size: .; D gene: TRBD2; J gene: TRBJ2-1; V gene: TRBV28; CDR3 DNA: TGTGCCAGCAGTCTAGCGGGGGCAGGTAATGAGCAGTTCTTC; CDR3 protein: CASSLAGAGNEQFF
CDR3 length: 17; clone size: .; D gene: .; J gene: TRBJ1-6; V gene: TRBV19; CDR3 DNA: TGTGCCAGTAGTATCTCCCACAGTAGCTCCTATAATTCACCCCTCCACTTT; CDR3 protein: CASSISHSSSYNSPLHF
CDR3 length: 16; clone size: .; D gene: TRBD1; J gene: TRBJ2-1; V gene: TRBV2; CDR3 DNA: TGTGCCAGCAGTGTCCCCCGGGACAGGCCCTCAACGGAGCAGTTCTTC; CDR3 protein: CASSVPRDRPSTEQFF
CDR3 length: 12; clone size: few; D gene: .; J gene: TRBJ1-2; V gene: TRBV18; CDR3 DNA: TGTGCCAGCTCACTTCCCGGGACAGGCTACACCTTC; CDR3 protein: CASSLPGTGYTF
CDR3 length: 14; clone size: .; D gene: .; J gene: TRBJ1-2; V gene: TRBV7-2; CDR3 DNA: TGTGCCAGCAGCTTAGTATGGGGTGAGGGAGGCTACACCTTC; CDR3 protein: CASSLVWGEGGYTF
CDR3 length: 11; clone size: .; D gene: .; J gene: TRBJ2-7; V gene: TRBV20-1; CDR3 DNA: TGCAGTGCTCTGACAGAGTACGAGCAGTACTTC; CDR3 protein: CSALTEYEQYF
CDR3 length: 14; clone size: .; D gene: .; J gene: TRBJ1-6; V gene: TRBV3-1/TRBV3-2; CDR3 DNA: TGTGCCAGCAGCATACAGACATGGAATTCACCCCTCCACTTT; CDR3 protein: CASSIQTWNSPLHF
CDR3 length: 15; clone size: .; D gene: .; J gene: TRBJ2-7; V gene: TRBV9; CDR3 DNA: TGTGCCAGCAGCCCAAGAGGAGGGCGCCCCTACGAGCAGTACTTC; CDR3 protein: CASSPRGGRPYEQYF
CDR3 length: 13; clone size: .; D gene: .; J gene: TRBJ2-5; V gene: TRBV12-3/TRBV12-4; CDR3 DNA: TGTGCCAGCAGTTTAAGTCAGAAAGAGACCCAGTACTTC; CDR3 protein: CASSLSQKETQYF
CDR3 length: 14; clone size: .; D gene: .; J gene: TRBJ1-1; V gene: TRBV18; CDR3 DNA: TGTGCCAGCTCACCCGGTAACGGGAGGAATGAAGCTTTCTTT; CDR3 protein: CASSPGNGRNEAFF
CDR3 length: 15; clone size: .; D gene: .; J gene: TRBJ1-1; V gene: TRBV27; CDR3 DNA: TGTGCCAGCAGTCTGGGTCGTTGGGCGAACACTGAAGCTTTCTTT; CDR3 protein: CASSLGRWANTEAFF
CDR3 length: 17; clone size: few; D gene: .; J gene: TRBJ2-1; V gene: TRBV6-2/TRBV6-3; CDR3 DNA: TGTGCCAGCAGTTACTCTCCCGGGACTCCCCACACCGAAGAGCAGTTCTTC; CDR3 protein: CASSYSPGTPHTEEQFF
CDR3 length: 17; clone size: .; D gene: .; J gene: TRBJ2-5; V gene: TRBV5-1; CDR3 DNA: TGCGCCAGCAGGCCCCCCCCGGGCAGGGTCCTGCGGGAGACCCAGTACTTC; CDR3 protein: CASRPPPGRVLRETQYF
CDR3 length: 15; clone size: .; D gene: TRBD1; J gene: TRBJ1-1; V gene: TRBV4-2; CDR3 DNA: TGTGCCAGCAGCCAAACTAGACAGGGTGGGGCTGAAGCTTTCTTT; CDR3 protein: CASSQTRQGGAEAFF
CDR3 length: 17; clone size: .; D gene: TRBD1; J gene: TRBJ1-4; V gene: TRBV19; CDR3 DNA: TGTGCCAGTAGTATAGGATTGGGACAGGGGATGTATGAAAAACTGTTTTTT; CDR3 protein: CASSIGLGQGMYEKLFF
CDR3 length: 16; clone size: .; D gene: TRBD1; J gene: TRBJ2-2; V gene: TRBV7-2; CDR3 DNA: TGTGCCAGCAGCCCATGGACAGGGGGGTCGGTCGGGGAGCTGTTTTTT; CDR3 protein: CASSPWTGGSVGELFF
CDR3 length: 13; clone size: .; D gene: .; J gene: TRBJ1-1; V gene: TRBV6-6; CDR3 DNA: TGTGCCAGCCAAGCGGCGGGGAACACTGAAGCTTTCTTT; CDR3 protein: CASQAAGNTEAFF
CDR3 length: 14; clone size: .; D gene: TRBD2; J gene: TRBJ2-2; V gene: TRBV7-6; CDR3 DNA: TGTGCCAGCAGCTTTCAGGGACTAGCCGGGGAGCTGTTTTTT; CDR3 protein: CASSFQGLAGELFF
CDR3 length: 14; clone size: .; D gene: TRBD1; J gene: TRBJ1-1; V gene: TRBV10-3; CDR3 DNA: TGTGCCATCGGTAAAGGACAGGTTAGCACTGAAGCTTTCTTT; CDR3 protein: CAIGKGQVSTEAFF
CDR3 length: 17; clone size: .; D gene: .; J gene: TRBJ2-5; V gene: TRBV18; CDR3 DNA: TGTGCCAGCTCACGGGAGTGGGGTTGGCAATCAGCACAGACCCAGTACTTC; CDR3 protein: CASSREWGWQSAQTQYF
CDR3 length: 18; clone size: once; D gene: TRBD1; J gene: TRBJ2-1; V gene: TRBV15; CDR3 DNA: TGTGCCACCAGCAGAGGTATCCTGGGACAGGGTAAAGTCAATGAGCAGTTCTTC; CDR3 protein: CATSRGILGQGKVNEQFF
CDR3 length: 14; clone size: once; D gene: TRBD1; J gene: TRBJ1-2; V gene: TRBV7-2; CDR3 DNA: TGTGCCAGCATCGAGGACAGGGCTAACTATGGCTACACCTTC; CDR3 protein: CASIEDRANYGYTF
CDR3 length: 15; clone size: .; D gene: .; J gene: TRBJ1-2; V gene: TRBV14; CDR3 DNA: TGTGCCAGCAGCCCCCCGGGACTTTCAACCCATGGCTACACCTTC; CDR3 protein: CASSPPGLSTHGYTF
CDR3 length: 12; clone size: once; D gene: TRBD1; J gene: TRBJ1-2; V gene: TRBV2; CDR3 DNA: TGTGCCAGCAGGACCGACAGGGAGGGCTACACCTTC; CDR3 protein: CASRTDREGYTF
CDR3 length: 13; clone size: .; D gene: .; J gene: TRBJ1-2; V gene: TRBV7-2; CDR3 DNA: TGTGCCAGCAGCACCAGGGTTACGGATGGCTACACCTTC; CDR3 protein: CASSTRVTDGYTF
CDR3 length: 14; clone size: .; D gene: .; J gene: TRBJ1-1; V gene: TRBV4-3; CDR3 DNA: TGCGCCAGCAGACCGGGCCGGGGGAACACTGAAGCTTTCTTT; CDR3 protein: CASRPGRGNTEAFF
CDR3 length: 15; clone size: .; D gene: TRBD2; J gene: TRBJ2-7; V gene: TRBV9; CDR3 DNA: TGTGCCAGCAGCGTAGGACTAGCGGGTACCTACGAGCAGTACTTC; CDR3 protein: CASSVGLAGTYEQYF
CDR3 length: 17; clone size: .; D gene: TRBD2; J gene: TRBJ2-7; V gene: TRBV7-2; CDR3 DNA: TGTGCCAGCAGCTTAGACCAGCGGGGGGCCTTCTCCTACGAGCAGTACTTC; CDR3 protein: CASSLDQRGAFSYEQYF
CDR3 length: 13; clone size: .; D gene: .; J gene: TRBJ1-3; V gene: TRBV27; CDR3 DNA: TGTGCCAGCAGCCGTATACAGGGAGACACCATATATTTT; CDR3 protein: CASSRIQGDTIYF
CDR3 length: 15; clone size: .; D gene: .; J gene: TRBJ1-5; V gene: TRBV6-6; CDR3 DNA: TGTGCCAGCAGTTTGCGGGGAGGAGCCAATCAGCCCCAGCATTTT; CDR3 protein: CASSLRGGANQPQHF
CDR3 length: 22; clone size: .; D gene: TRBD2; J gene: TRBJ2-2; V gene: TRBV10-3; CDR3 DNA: TGTGCCATCCCCAGGGCGGCCACCGGGACAGTAAAACTAGCGGGTCCCCCCGGGGAGCTGTTTTTT; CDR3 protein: CAIPRAATGTVKLAGPPGELFF
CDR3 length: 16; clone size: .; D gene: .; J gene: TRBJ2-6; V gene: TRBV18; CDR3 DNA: TGTGCCAGCTCACCACCGGAGGTCTCTGGGGCCAACGTCCTGACTTTC; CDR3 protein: CASSPPEVSGANVLTF
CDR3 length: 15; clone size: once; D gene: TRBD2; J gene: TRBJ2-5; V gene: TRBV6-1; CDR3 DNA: TGTGCCAGCAGTGATCTAGCGGGGGACCAAGAGACCCAGTACTTC; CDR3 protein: CASSDLAGDQETQYF
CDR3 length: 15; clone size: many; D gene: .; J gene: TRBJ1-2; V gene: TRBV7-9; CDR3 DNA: TGTGCCAGCAGCTTAGGACCAGGGACTCTCTATGGCTACACCTTC; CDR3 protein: CASSLGPGTLYGYTF
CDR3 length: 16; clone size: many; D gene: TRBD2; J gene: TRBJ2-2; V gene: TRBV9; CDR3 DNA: TGTGCCAGCAGCGTAGCGAGCGGGGCCCCGTTGGGGGAGCTGTTTTTT; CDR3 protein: CASSVASGAPLGELFF
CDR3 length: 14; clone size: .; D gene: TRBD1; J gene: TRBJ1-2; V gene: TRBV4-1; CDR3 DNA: TGCGCCAGCAGCCTTGGACAGGGGGGAGGTGGCTACACCTTC; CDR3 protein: CASSLGQGGGGYTF
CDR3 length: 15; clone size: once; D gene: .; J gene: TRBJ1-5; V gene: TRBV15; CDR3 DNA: TGTGCCACCAGCAGAGGGAGGGGTAGCAATCAGCCCCAGCATTTT; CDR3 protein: CATSRGRGSNQPQHF
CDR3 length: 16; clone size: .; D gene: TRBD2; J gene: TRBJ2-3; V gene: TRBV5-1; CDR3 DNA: TGCGCCAGCAGCTTGGCCGCGCGGGGGGGCACAGATACGCAGTATTTT; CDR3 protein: CASSLAARGGTDTQYF